This T cell receptor beta chain is drawn from a study of cytomegalovirus exposure and HLA in healthy donors (dated by TCRdb to 2016 to 2017). Regarding the research as a whole: According to an earlier analysis of several hundred of the donors, about 190 million T cells yielded 117 million unique TCR beta sequences and about 300 Gb of sequence data. Four or five DR-DQ haplotypes were handled as single units for association and clustering, since linkage in the cohort was strong. To predict cytomegalovirus infection status, the study brought together high-throughput TCR immunosequencing, statistical association of individual TCRs with disease status, and machine learning. To study patterns of TCR occurrence, a later analysis re-analyzed previously published TCR beta repertoires from several hundred donors and added high-resolution HLA genotyping. Roughly 300 gigabases of sequencing data and tens of millions of unique TCR sequences made up an early release that covered approximately 620 HLA-typed donors. A separate validation cohort of about 110 different subjects was used in addition to the roughly 670-subject first cohort. Donor age, sex, ethnicity and CMV serostatus were collected together with the repertoire data. The genetic ancestry cluster associated with self-reported Caucasian donors included over 80% of the 398 genotyped donors. Across some 400 genotyped donors of the cohort, an average of approximately 200,000 unique TCR beta nucleotide sequences per donor were sequenced, and 15% to 20% of those sequences were non-productive. In the later analysis, no new phenotypic data were used to find candidate immune exposures; instead, reliance was placed on TCR beta sequences and their occurrence across donors. Every discovery cohort repertoire had been produced on one sequencing platform. Genome-wide SNP genotypes for about 55% of the roughly 670 donors were used in a later genetic analysis, which treated that subset as a discovery cohort. The study used immunosequencing to profile the T cell repertoires of 666 subjects and linked those repertoires to cytomegalovirus serostatus. The number of donors typed differed by locus, with roughly 629-640 for A, B, C, DRB1 and DQB1, roughly 550 for DQA1, 606 for DPA1, and around 430 for DPB1. HLA typing included class I and class II loci at four-digit resolution. In an earlier analysis of 587 of the donors, high-throughput TCR beta sequencing was used to judge whether each TCR beta V gene segment behaved as functional or pseudogenic. The aim of the study was to test whether cataloging public T cell receptors could identify signatures of past pathogen exposure. Overall study outcomes, separate from this receptor: Most TCR sequences were seen in very few donors, while some public TCRs were found in many individuals. In a later analysis, HLA-associated TCR beta chains were found to be more clonally expanded and to have lower generation probabilities than equally common non-associated chains. In a later analysis, several top co-occurrence clusters were reported to appear linked to parvovirus B19, influenza, CMV and Epstein-Barr virus. Because counts were too low, about 18 rarely observed V segments, including chromosome 9 orphons, were excluded from the earlier analysis of roughly 580 of the donors. Roughly uniform sequencing depth across donors was assumed in presence/absence analyses, although this assumption may not hold. According to a later genetic analysis, donors in an Asian-associated ancestry cluster had fewer N-insertions in productive TCRs than the roughly 700-donor mean. In both the original and validation cohorts, the classifier was reported to diagnose cytomegalovirus status with high specificity and sensitivity. In a later analysis, TCR association rates were found to vary across HLA loci, with the most associated TCRs seen for DRB1 alleles and the fewest for HLA-C alleles. Broadly in line with IMGT annotations, most TCR beta V segments showed up in productive rearrangements about 90% or about 30% of the time in an earlier analysis of around 550 of the donors. A group of highly shared sequence variants was considered likely to be a technical artifact of the sequencing pipeline. A later analysis associated 17,000 or so TCR beta sequences with specific HLA alleles at a false discovery rate of 0.05. A total of fewer than 200 TCR beta chains were listed by the study as associated with cytomegalovirus. A further reported finding was that TCR beta sequences accurately predicted the HLA-A and HLA-B alleles for most subjects in the first cohort. Three of the identified cytomegalovirus-associated TCR beta chains were confirmed in vitro to be specific for cytomegalovirus antigens. Because HLA typing was unavailable for some donors at each locus, only the typed subset was used in association tests. In this cohort, only TCR beta chains were sequenced, and detectable features were limited by the absence of alpha or paired-chain data. For the cohort, immune exposure information was limited to CMV serostatus. The authors suggested that the approach could potentially be extended to other disease states and immunological phenotypes. Linkage disequilibrium might explain the correlated functional status among segregating V segments, but an unknown experimental factor could not be ruled out. Because the 87-base-pair reads could not distinguish some IMGT-functional V segments, including TRBV6-2 and TRBV6-3, those segments were excluded. A later genetic analysis associated a missense DCLRE1C variant with V-gene and J-gene trimming of TCR beta chains, and an independent cohort replicated the association. When HLA alleles, especially DR and DQ, strongly co-occurred, TCR associations were difficult to assign to individual alleles. According to a later analysis, most CMV-associated TCR beta chains appeared to be HLA-restricted, and the HLA associations seemed to be driven largely by CMV exposure.

The library was generated by the immunoSEQ multiplex PCR assay. For the multiplex PCR, a mixture combining 60 forward primers for TCR Vbeta segments and 13 reverse primers for TCR Jbeta segments was used. The CDR3 region of rearranged TCR beta genes was amplified from genomic DNA with a multiplex PCR assay. The Illumina HiSeq System was used to sequence the amplified TCR beta libraries as 87-base-pair reads. Per the original workflow: Across the 670 or so repertoires, a later analysis counted roughly 77 million unique TCR beta chains, some 11 million of which were shared by at least two donors. A nearest-neighbor algorithm error-corrected the raw reads and collapsed the reads into unique sequences, merging closely related sequences to remove PCR and sequencing errors. V, D and J gene segments were assigned by aligning CDR3 sequences to IMGT reference sequences. For a sequence to be retained, a match of at least six nucleotides was required to both a V gene segment and a J gene segment. A rearrangement was called productive if the CDR3 had no stop codons and remained in frame with V and J, and every other rearrangement was called non-productive. CDR3 was defined by IMGT convention, running from the second conserved V-encoded cysteine to the conserved J-encoded phenylalanine. Sequences without an unambiguous match to a single V gene segment were excluded from the earlier analysis of 450 to 650 of the donors. In an earlier analysis of more than 500 of the donors, a V segment was called functional when productive rearrangements were above 56.7%, and segregating when the standard deviation between donors exceeded 5%. A statistical classification framework was developed to diagnose cytomegalovirus status using the catalog of TCR beta chain sequences. In a later analysis, V and J genes were assigned by comparing TCR nucleotide sequences against IMGT/GENE-DB human TR gene sequences. In a later analysis, CDR3 sequences and most-parsimonious VDJ recombination scenarios were assigned using the TCRdist pipeline. In a later analysis, each TCR beta chain was defined by its CDR3 amino acid sequence together with its V-gene family, and reads lacking a unique V-gene family were excluded. To address suspected cross-contamination and a sequencing artifact, a later analysis removed 550 to 750 highly shared, low-generation-probability nucleotide sequences. In a later analysis, a clonal expansion index was calculated for each public chain from normalized within-repertoire ranks of inferred template counts. A later analysis computed generation probabilities with a VDJ recombination model fitted to out-of-frame rearrangements, and checked the results against IGoR. In a later analysis, TCR-TCR, TCR-HLA and TCR-CMV co-occurrence was scored with hypergeometric tests, and a repertoire-size bias correction was applied to TCR pairs. False discovery rates were estimated in a later analysis by permuting HLA or CMV assignments 20 times. In a later analysis, co-occurring TCRs were grouped using DBSCAN, and TCRdist sequence similarity was added for clustering within HLA-allele-positive subsets. For co-occurrence clustering, repertoires with fewer than 30,000 or more than 120,000 public chains were excluded, along with four or five repertoires with anomalous nucleotide sharing. Imported from immuneACCESS, the table was reduced by TCRdb to in-frame sequences with V and J called. These copies leave out some clones; in studies compared against another copy, an unresolved V gene accounts for under half, and the cause of the remainder is not known. V, J and clone size derive from that table, while D and trimming were established from the DNA sequence. The sample yields some 180,000 clones; roughly nine tenths were counted once. The ten largest clonotypes hold 0.2% to 0.3% of the sample.

The germline V gene yields SNHLY for CDR1 and FYNNEI for CDR2. The germline V end is reduced by 4 bases and the J end by 7 bases; junction bases left unmatched: 15. The CDR3 sequence holds 16 residues, the cysteine and phenylalanine included. Only the CDR3 region is kept as DNA, spanning 48 bases read in frame from base 1. In total, approximately 690 healthy bone marrow donors made up the cohort. At the time of sampling, all cohort members were nominally healthy, though unrecorded immune exposures were likely present. The donor tested CMV seronegative and was one of the 352 seronegative cohort members. Each donor provided a peripheral blood sample, and peripheral blood mononuclear cells were used for TCR beta sequencing. Genomic DNA was extracted from the blood cell samples with the Qiagen DNeasy Blood Extraction Kit. On this clone: Its antigen specificity is not known. No qualities accompany the bases; no much larger clone lies one base away.

The TCR sequence derives from a girl under three years old in good health and CMV-seronegative. The V gene is TRBV2 and the J gene is TRBJ2-7; 8 middle bases align to TRBD2. The sample taken for sequencing was PBMCs. The CDR3 protein sequence reads: CASSAVPGLGFVEQYF. In nucleotide form, the sequence is TGTGCCAGCAGTGCTGTGCCGGGACTAGGCTTTGTTGAGCAGTACTTC. With the rest looked up from the reference TRBV2 and TRBJ2-7 genes rather than sequenced, the full variable domain is EPEVTQTPSHQVTQMGQEVILRCVPISNHLYFYWYRQILGQKVEFLVSFYNNEISEKSEIFDDQFSVERPDGSNFTLKIRSTKLEDSAMYFCASSAVPGLGFVEQYFGPGTRLTVT.